The T cell receptor (beta chain) described here comes from a study of control samples from healthy donors and cancer patients. Using immunoSEQ multiplex PCR, the repertoire was profiled, and TCRdb retains in-frame clones only, with some absent. The table includes 150,000 to 200,000 clones, roughly 93% detected once. From germline, CDR1 is KGHSH and CDR2 LQKENI. This CDR3 comprises 16 residues. V was pared by 3 bases and J by 4 bases, with 18 bases between. The TCR originated in a woman aged 55-70 years in good health. Material: blood. The chain is built from TRBV18 and TRBJ1-1; no reliable D call. The CDR3 here is CASSPGIGRASTEAFF. CDR3 bases: TGTGCCAGCTCACCCGGTATAGGACGGGCGAGCACTGAAGCTTTCTTT.